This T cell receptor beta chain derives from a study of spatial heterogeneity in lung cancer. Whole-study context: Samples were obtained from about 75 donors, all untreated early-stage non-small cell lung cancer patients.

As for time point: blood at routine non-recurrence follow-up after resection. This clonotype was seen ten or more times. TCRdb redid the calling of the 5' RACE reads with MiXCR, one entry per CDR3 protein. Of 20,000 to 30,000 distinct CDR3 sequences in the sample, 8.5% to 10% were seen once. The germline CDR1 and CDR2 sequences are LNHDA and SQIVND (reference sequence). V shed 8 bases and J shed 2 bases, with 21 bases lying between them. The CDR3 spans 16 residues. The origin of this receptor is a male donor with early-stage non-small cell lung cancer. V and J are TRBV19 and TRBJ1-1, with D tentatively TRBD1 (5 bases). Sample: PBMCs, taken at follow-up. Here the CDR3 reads CASFDSFLDLNTEAFF. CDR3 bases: TGTGCCAGTTTCGACAGTTTCCTAGACCTAAACACTGAAGCTTTCTTT.